The T cell receptor (beta chain) described here comes from a study of blood T cell repertoires in COVID-19. Study summary: Collection of acute and convalescent COVID-19 samples took place in the United States, Italy and Spain. Nucleic acid was either cDNA or gDNA, and it came from T cells, B-cell-depleted T cells, or PBMCs.

This clone was detected once. Authors' data handling: Amplification from reference gene primers served as the basis for estimated nucleated cell counts. The data were produced by immunoSEQ multiplex PCR, yet TCRdb's version contains in-frame clones alone and is incomplete. V and J calls and clone size are given by that table; D and trimming were obtained from the DNA. The top ten clones hold approximately 10% of a sample with about 130,000 clones, around 78% of them seen once. The sequence derives from a human donor in a cohort sampled during active COVID-19. The sample consisted of peripheral blood.

In nucleotides, the CDR3 is TGTGCCTGGAGCACAGATCGAAACACCATATATTTT. Translated, it gives CAWSTDRNTIYF. This sequence joins TRBV30 and TRBJ1-3; D ambiguous. The length of the CDR3 is 12 residues. V was trimmed by 3 bases and J by 5 bases, leaving 8 bases between them. Germline values: CDR1 GTSNPN, CDR2 SVGIG (reference sequence).